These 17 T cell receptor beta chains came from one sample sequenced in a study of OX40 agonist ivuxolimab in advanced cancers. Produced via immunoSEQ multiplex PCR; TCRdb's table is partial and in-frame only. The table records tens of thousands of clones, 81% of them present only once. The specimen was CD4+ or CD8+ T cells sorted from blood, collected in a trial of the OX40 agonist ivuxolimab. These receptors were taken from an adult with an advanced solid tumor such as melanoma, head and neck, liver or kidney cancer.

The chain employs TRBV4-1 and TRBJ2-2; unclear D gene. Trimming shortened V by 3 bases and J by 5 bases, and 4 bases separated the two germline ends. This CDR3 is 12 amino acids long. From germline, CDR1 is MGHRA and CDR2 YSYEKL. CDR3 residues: CASSQGTGELFF. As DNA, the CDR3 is TGCGCCAGCAGCCAGGGGACCGGGGAGCTGTTTTTT.

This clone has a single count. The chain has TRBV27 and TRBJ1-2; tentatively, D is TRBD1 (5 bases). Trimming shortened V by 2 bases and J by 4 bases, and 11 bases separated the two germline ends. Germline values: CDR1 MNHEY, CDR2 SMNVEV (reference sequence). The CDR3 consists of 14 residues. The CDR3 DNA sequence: TGTGCCAGCAGTTTAGGGTGGCAGGGCTATGGCTACACCTTC. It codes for CASSLGWQGYGYTF.

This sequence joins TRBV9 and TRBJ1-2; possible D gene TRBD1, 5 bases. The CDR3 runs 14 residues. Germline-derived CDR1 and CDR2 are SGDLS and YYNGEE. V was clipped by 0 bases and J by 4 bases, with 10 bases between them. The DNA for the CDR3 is TGTGCCAGCAGCGTAGGTGACAGATCCTATGGCTACACCTTC. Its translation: CASSVGDRSYGYTF.

CDR3 sequence: CASSSQRYEQYF. The DNA of the CDR3 is TGTGCCAGCAGTTCACAGCGCTACGAGCAGTACTTC. The V gene is TRBV6-5, the J gene TRBJ2-7; D is ambiguous. Trimming took off 4 bases at V and 3 bases at J, with 7 bases between the two ends. Per germline, CDR1 MNHEY and CDR2 SVGAGI. The CDR3 length is 12 residues.

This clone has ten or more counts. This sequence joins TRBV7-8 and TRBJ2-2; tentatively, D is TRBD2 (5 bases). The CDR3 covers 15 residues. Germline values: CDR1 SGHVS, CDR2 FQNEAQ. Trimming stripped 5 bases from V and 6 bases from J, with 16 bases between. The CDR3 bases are TGTGCCAGCAGCCACCGTCGAGGGTATCCCGGGGAGCTGTTTTTT. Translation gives CASSHRRGYPGELFF.

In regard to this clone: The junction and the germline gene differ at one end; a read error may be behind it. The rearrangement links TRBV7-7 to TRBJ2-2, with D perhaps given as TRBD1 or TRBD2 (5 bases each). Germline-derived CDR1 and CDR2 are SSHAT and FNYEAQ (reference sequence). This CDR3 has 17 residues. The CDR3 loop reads CASSLALGTGNTGELFF. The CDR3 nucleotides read TGTGCTAGCAGCTTAGCGCTGGGGACGGGGAACACCGGGGAGCTGTTTTTT.

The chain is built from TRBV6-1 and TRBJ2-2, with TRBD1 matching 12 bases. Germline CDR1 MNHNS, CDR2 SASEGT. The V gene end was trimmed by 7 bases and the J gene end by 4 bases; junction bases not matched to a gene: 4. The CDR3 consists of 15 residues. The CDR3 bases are TGTGCCAGCAAGGGACAGGGGGCTGTCACCGGGGAGCTGTTTTTT. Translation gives CASKGQGAVTGELFF.

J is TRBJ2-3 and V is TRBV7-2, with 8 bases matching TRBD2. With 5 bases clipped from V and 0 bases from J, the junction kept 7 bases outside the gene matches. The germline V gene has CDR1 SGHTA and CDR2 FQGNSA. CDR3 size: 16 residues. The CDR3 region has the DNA TGTGCCAGCAGCCCTGCCCAGCGGGGGAGCACAGATACGCAGTATTTT. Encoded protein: CASSPAQRGSTDTQYF.

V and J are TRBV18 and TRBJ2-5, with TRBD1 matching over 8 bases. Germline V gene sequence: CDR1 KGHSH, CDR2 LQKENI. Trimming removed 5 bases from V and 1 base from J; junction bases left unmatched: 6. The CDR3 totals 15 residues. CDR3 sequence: CASSENRGTQETQYF. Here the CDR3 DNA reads TGTGCCAGCTCAGAGAACAGGGGGACCCAAGAGACCCAGTACTTC.

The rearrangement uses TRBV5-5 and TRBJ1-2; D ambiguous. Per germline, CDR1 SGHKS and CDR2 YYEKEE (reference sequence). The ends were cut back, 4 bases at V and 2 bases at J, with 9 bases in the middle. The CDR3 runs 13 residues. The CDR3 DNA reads TGTGCCAGCAGCCCGGTCTGGAACTATGGCTACACCTTC. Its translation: CASSPVWNYGYTF.

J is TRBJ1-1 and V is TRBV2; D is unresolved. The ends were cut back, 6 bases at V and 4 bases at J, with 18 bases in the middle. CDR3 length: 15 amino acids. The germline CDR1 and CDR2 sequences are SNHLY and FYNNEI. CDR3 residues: CASRDDTVGFTEAFF. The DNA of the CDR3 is TGTGCCAGCAGGGACGACACCGTGGGTTTCACTGAAGCTTTCTTT.

CDR3 DNA: TGTGCCAGCTCACCACTAAATGTTGGGAATGAGCAGTTCTTC. Amino acids: CASSPLNVGNEQFF. V gene TRBV18 combines with J gene TRBJ2-1; D gene unclear. Per the germline V gene, CDR1 is KGHSH and CDR2 is LQKENI. Trimming shortened V by 1 base and J by 7 bases, and 11 bases separated the two germline ends. The CDR3 covers 14 residues. Variable domain in full (rest from reference TRBV18 and TRBJ2-1): NAGVMQNPRHLVRRRGQEARLRCSPMKGHSHVYWYRQLPEEGLKFMVYLQKENIIDESGMPKERFSAEFPKEGPSILRIQQVVRGDSAAYFCASSPLNVGNEQFFGPGTRLTVL.

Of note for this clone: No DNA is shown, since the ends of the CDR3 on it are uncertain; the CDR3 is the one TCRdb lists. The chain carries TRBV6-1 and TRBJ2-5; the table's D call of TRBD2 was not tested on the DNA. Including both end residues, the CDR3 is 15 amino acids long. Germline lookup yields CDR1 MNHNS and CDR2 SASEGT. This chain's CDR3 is CASTVGPGYQETQYF.

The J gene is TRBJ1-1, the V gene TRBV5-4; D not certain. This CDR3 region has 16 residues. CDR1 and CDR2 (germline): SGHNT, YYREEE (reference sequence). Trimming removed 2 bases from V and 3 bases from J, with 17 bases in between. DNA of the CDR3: TGTGCCAGCAGCTTTGGGCCCTCTAGGAGGGACACTGAAGCTTTCTTT. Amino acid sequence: CASSFGPSRRDTEAFF.

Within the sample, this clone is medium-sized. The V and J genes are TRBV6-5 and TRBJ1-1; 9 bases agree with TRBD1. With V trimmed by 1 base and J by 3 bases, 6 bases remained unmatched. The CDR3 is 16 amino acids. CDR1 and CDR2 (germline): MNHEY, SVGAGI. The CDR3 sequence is CASSYFLQGADTEAFF. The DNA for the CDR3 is TGTGCCAGCAGTTACTTTTTACAGGGGGCCGACACTGAAGCTTTCTTT.

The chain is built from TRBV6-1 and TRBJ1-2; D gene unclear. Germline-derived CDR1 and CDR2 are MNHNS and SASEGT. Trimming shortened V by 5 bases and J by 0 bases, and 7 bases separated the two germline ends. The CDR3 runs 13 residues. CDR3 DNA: TGTGCCAGCAGTAACAGCGCTAACTATGGCTACACCTTC. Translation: CASSNSANYGYTF.

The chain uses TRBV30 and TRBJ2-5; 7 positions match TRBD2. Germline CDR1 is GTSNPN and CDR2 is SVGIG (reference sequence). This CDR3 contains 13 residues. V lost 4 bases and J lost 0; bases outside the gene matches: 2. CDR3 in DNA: TGTGCCTGGACGCGGGGGAACCAAGAGACCCAGTACTTC. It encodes CAWTRGNQETQYF.